These 25 T cell receptor beta chains were all obtained from the same sample, sequenced in a study of control samples from healthy donors and cancer patients. The method was immunoSEQ multiplex PCR; TCRdb's version includes in-frame clones alone and lacks a portion of them. This table has 130,000 or so clones, approximately 92% appearing once. The specimen sequenced was blood. The source of these receptors is a woman aged 45-59 years in good health.

The chain uses TRBV27 and TRBJ1-1; the D is unclear. Trimming cost V 3 bases and J 3 bases, with 20 bases left between them. This CDR3 has 17 residues. Germline V CDR1 and CDR2: MNHEY, SMNVEV (reference sequence). In DNA form, the CDR3 reads TGTGCCAGCAGTTTGTTTCCTTTGAGTAGGGTAGACACTGAAGCTTTCTTT. Amino acids: CASSLFPLSRVDTEAFF.

The chain has TRBV7-6 and TRBJ2-5; D gene uncertain. The V end lost 6 bases, the J end lost 0 bases, and 11 bases lay between the germline ends. From germline, CDR1 is SGHVS and CDR2 FNYEAQ. The CDR3 covers 14 residues. CDR3 coding DNA: TGTGCCAGCAGTCCGACTTTGAACCAAGAGACCCAGTACTTC. Protein: CASSPTLNQETQYF.

This clone was seen just once. V gene TRBV29-1 combines with J gene TRBJ2-1; D unclear. V was shortened by 6 bases and J by 7 bases, with 13 bases between the two germline ends. The CDR3 is 12 residues long. Germline values: CDR1 SQVTM, CDR2 ANQGSEA. The CDR3 protein is CSVDDRKNEQFF. The CDR3 DNA sequence: TGCAGCGTAGACGACCGAAAAAATGAGCAGTTCTTC.

The chain is built from TRBV20-1 and TRBJ2-3; tentatively, D is TRBD1 or TRBD2 (6 bases each). Per germline, CDR1 DFQATT and CDR2 SNEGSKA (reference sequence). Trimming removed 3 bases at V and 5 bases at J, with 18 bases between. The CDR3 is 15 residues long. This CDR3 reads CSASNGGGNKDTQYF. CDR3 sequence (DNA): TGCAGTGCTAGTAACGGGGGCGGTAACAAAGATACGCAGTATTTT.

This rearrangement joins TRBV7-8 to TRBJ1-6; no clear D gene. This CDR3 has 15 amino acids. Germline V lookup: CDR1 SGHVS, CDR2 FQNEAQ. Trimming stripped 1 base from V and 2 bases from J, with 6 bases between. The CDR3 protein is CASSLGGTYNSPLHF. CDR3 DNA: TGTGCCAGCAGCTTAGGGGGAACCTATAATTCACCCCTCCACTTT. The full variable domain, rest sourced from reference TRBV7-8 and TRBJ1-6, is GAGVSQSPRYKVAKRGQDVALRCDPISGHVSLFWYQQALGQGPEFLTYFQNEAQLDKSGLPSDRFFAERPEGSVSTLKIQRTQQEDSAVYLCASSLGGTYNSPLHFGNGTRLTVT.

This chain uses TRBV11-2 with TRBJ1-1; 7 bases align to TRBD1. V lost 5 bases, J lost 1 base, and 7 bases stayed unmatched. This CDR3 contains 15 residues. The germline gives CDR1 SGHAT, CDR2 FQNNGV. In nucleotides, the CDR3 is TGTGCCAGCAGCCCTGGACAGGTCCCGAACACTGAAGCTTTCTTT. As protein: CASSPGQVPNTEAFF.

The chain is built from TRBV19 and TRBJ1-4; a weak D match, TRBD1 (6 bases). Germline V gene lookup returns CDR1 LNHDA and CDR2 SQIVND (reference sequence). The CDR3 has 16 amino acids. V lost 3 bases, J lost 8 bases, and 19 bases lay in between. In nucleotides, the CDR3 is TGTGCCAGTAGTATTAATCAGGTTGGCGGACAGGAAAAACTGTTTTTT. This encodes CASSINQVGGQEKLFF.

This rearrangement joins TRBV7-9 to TRBJ2-1, with 10 bases lining up with TRBD2. Trimming at V came to 4 bases and at J to 9 bases, leaving 6 bases not matched to a gene. The CDR3 totals 14 residues. CDR1 is SEHNR and CDR2 is FQNEAQ in the germline V gene (reference sequence). CDR3 residues: CASSSLAGVTEQFF. The CDR3 DNA is TGTGCCAGCAGCTCTCTAGCGGGGGTGACTGAGCAGTTCTTC.

V gene TRBV21-1 combines with J gene TRBJ2-3. TRBV21-1 is labeled a pseudogene. The CDR3 extends over 16 amino acids. The CDR3 here is CASSKQRPRTTDTQYF. In DNA, the CDR3 is TGTGCCAGCAGCAAACAGAGGCCTAGGACGACAGATACGCAGTATTTT.

This chain's CDR3 is CACGSGVSSYNEQFF. Written as DNA, the CDR3 is TGTGCCTGCGGGAGCGGGGTGAGCTCCTACAATGAGCAGTTCTTC. The chain joins TRBV19 to TRBJ2-1, with 7 bases lining up with TRBD2. CDR3 length equals 15 residues. CDR1 is LNHDA, CDR2 SQIVND, per germline (reference sequence). V shed 11 bases and J 0 bases; nucleotides not matched to a gene: 10. Full variable domain (remainder filled in from reference TRBV19 and TRBJ2-1): DGGITQSPKYLFRKEGQNVTLSCEQNLNHDAMYWYRQDPGQGLRLIYYSQIVNDFQKGDIAEGYSVSREKKESFPLTVTSAQKNPTAFYLCACGSGVSSYNEQFFGPGTRLTVL.

The chain employs TRBV7-9 and TRBJ2-5; D is perhaps TRBD1 (5 bases). The CDR3 is 16 residues long. V shed 8 bases and J shed 3 bases, with 22 bases lying between them. In germline, CDR1 is SEHNR, CDR2 FQNEAQ (reference sequence). CDR3 in amino acids: CASSKTKGKWEETQYF. Here the CDR3 DNA reads TGTGCCAGCTCGAAAACCAAGGGGAAGTGGGAAGAGACCCAGTACTTC.

This chain links TRBV25-1 with TRBJ1-5, with D hard to call. The germline CDR1 and CDR2 sequences are MGHDK and SYGVNS. V shed 3 bases and J shed 1 base, with 13 bases lying between them. This CDR3 contains 16 residues. The CDR3 loop is CASSDNSRGSNQPQHF. The CDR3 bases are TGTGCCAGCAGTGACAATTCGCGGGGAAGCAATCAGCCCCAGCATTTT.

This chain connects TRBV10-3 to TRBJ1-5, with no clear D. The CDR3 is 13 amino acids. CDR1 is ENHRY, CDR2 SYGVKD, per germline. The CDR3 DNA is TGTGCATCCAGGAGGGAGGGAAATCAGCCCCAGCATTTT. Translated, it gives CASRREGNQPQHF.

The chain has TRBV11-2 and TRBJ1-4; 7 bases match TRBD1. Trimming took 4 bases from V and 0 from J; bases not matched to a gene: 14. The CDR3 sequence is 19 residues long. The germline V gene encodes CDR1 SGHAT and CDR2 FQNNGV. The CDR3 spells CASSSYFGGQPSTNEKLFF. CDR3 DNA sequence: TGTGCCAGCAGCTCCTACTTTGGGGGACAGCCCTCAACTAATGAAAAACTGTTTTTT.

The sample holds a few counts of this clone. This rearrangement joins TRBV29-1 to TRBJ1-1; D gene uncertain. V lost 4 bases and J lost 2, with 11 bases in between. The CDR3 runs to 13 residues. Germline CDR1 SQVTM, CDR2 ANQGSEA. The CDR3 DNA is TGCAGCGTTGCGACGAGCAGAAACACTGAAGCTTTCTTT. It specifies CSVATSRNTEAFF.

As to this clone: Without the conserved terminal phenylalanine or tryptophan, this CDR3 likely stems from a read error. J is TRBJ1-2 and V is TRBV10-3; maybe TRBD1 (5 bases). The V end was cut by 11 bases, the J end by 7 bases, with 20 bases between. The CDR3 length is 13 residues. From germline, CDR1 is ENHRY and CDR2 SYGVKD. CDR3: CAARGTGLSGYTL. The CDR3 nucleotides are TGTGCCGCCCGAGGGACGGGATTAAGTGGCTACACCCTC.

The chain combines TRBV11-2 with TRBJ1-2; no clear D gene. V lost 0 bases and J 4 bases, leaving 12 bases between the germline ends. The germline CDR1 and CDR2 sequences are SGHAT and FQNNGV. The CDR3 sequence is 15 residues long. CDR3 DNA: TGTGCCAGCAGCTTAGATCGTTCAGGACTCTATGGCTACACCTTC. Translated, it gives CASSLDRSGLYGYTF.

The V and J genes are TRBV2 and TRBJ1-5; 7 bases are shared with TRBD1. Germline CDR1 reads SNHLY; CDR2 reads FYNNEI. Trimming at V came to 7 bases and at J to 0 bases, leaving 9 bases not matched to a gene. The CDR3 runs to 16 residues. CDR3 protein: CASNNRGAYSNQPQHF. In nucleotides, the CDR3 is TGTGCCAGCAATAACAGGGGCGCTTATAGCAATCAGCCCCAGCATTTT.

V and J are TRBV5-1 and TRBJ1-1; D is unresolved. V was clipped by 6 bases and J by 3 bases, with 15 bases between them. This CDR3 region has 14 residues. The germline V gene has CDR1 SGHRS and CDR2 YFSETQ. In DNA form, the CDR3 reads TGCGCCAGCACACAGACTACATCTCACACTGAAGCTTTCTTT. Translating gives CASTQTTSHTEAFF.

The chain combines TRBV28 with TRBJ1-1; D call uncertain. Germline V gene lookup returns CDR1 MDHEN and CDR2 SYDVKM. The CDR3 contains 15 residues. Trimming shortened V by 6 bases and J by 2 bases, and 16 bases separated the two germline ends. CDR3 DNA sequence: TGTGCCAGCAGCCCTCCCCCCGAAAGCAACACTGAAGCTTTCTTT. This encodes CASSPPPESNTEAFF.

The V call is TRBV27, the J call TRBJ2-3; 7 nucleotides align to TRBD1. CDR3 length equals 16 residues. Per the germline V gene, CDR1 is MNHEY and CDR2 is SMNVEV (reference sequence). The V segment lost 5 bases and the J segment 3 bases; nucleotides outside the gene matches: 11. The CDR3 DNA follows: TGTGCCAGCAGTCTACGACAGGGATTGTGGACAGATACGCAGTATTTT. Protein product: CASSLRQGLWTDTQYF.

J is TRBJ1-4 and V is TRBV4-1; 7 bases agree with TRBD1. The V and J ends lost 4 bases and 4 bases, in that order; junction bases with no gene match: 3. The CDR3 consists of 14 residues. Germline V lookup: CDR1 MGHRA, CDR2 YSYEKL. This chain's CDR3 is CASSRTGVNEKLFF. CDR3 nucleotides: TGCGCCAGCAGCCGGACAGGCGTTAATGAAAAACTGTTTTTT.

V gene TRBV27 combines with J gene TRBJ2-2; the D is unclear. The ends were cut back, 4 bases at V and 6 bases at J, with 9 bases in the middle. The V gene's germline CDR1 is MNHEY and CDR2 SMNVEV (reference sequence). The CDR3 runs to 13 residues. CDR3 residues: CASSWTHAGELFF. DNA for the CDR3: TGTGCCAGCAGTTGGACCCACGCCGGGGAGCTGTTTTTT.

The gene calls are TRBV27 and TRBJ2-6; D is unresolved. V dropped 7 bases and J dropped 0 bases, with 7 bases sitting between them. Germline CDR1 and CDR2: MNHEY and SMNVEV (reference sequence). CDR3 length equals 14 residues. DNA of the CDR3: TGTGCCAGCAAGCAGGTCTCTGGGGCCAACGTCCTGACTTTC. Amino acid sequence: CASKQVSGANVLTF.

The chain is built from TRBV4-1 and TRBJ2-7, with 12 bases identical to TRBD1. There are 16 residues in the CDR3. Trimming cost V 4 bases and J 6 bases; bases outside gene matches: 10. Germline assignment: CDR1 MGHRA and CDR2 YSYEKL. Here the CDR3 reads CASSPHRDRGLGEQYF. In nucleotides, the CDR3 is TGCGCCAGCAGCCCCCACCGGGACAGGGGGCTAGGCGAGCAGTACTTC.